Following are 25 T cell receptor beta chains from one sample sequenced in a study of T-cell reconstitution after alpha-beta-depleted transplantation in children. Preparing the TCRbeta library involved the use of unique molecular identifiers. A single record per CDR3 protein comes from TCRdb applying MiXCR to the PCR reads. The sample carries 700,000 or so distinct CDR3 sequences, roughly 13% recorded once. The specimen was PBMCs, collected before TCRalphabeta/CD19-depleted stem cell transplant. These TCRs come from a girl aged 2-10 years with congenital amegakaryocytic thrombocytopenia, due to receive a stem cell transplant.

The chain couples TRBV12-3 or TRBV12-4 to TRBJ2-5, with unresolved D. V shed 2 bases and J shed 3 bases, with 10 bases lying between them. The CDR3 consists of 14 residues. The CDR3 is CASSLWLTEETQYF. The CDR3 DNA is TGTGCCAGCAGTTTATGGTTAACCGAAGAGACCCAGTACTTC.

This clonotype was found a few times. The chain uses TRBV4-1 and TRBJ2-7; D unresolved. This CDR3 has 15 residues. In germline, CDR1 is MGHRA, CDR2 YSYEKL. V was clipped by 0 bases and J by 5 bases, with 14 bases between them. For the CDR3, the DNA is TGCGCCAGCAGCCAAGATCCGACCGCGCCGGACGAGCAGTACTTC. Residues: CASSQDPTAPDEQYF.

This clonotype was recorded a few times. The rearrangement links TRBV6-5 to TRBJ2-3; D is perhaps TRBD1 (6 bases). The V end was cut by 4 bases, the J end by 0 bases, with 11 bases between. The CDR3 covers 15 residues. The germline V gene has CDR1 MNHEY and CDR2 SVGAGI. The CDR3 DNA reads TGTGCCAGCAGTTGGACAGCTGCTAGCACAGATACGCAGTATTTT. It is translated as CASSWTAASTDTQYF.

The table lists this clonotype with many counts. The rearrangement joins TRBV5-1 to TRBJ2-7; TRBD2 aligns across 7 bases. The CDR3 has 13 residues. Per the germline V gene, CDR1 is SGHRS and CDR2 is YFSETQ. Germline trimming cut 4 bases from V and 6 bases from J; bases unmatched to any gene: 7. The CDR3 sequence: CASSTGASGEQYF. The CDR3, as DNA: TGCGCCAGCAGCACCGGGGCTAGCGGCGAGCAGTACTTC. The variable domain in full, with the rest retrieved from reference TRBV5-1 and TRBJ2-7, is KAGVTQTPRYLIKTRGQQVTLSCSPISGHRSVSWYQQTPGQGLQFLFEYFSETQRNKGNFPGRFSGRQFSNSRSEMNVSTLELGDSALYLCASSTGASGEQYFGPGTRLTVT.

This chain uses TRBV7-6 with TRBJ2-5, with D unclear. There are 14 residues in the CDR3. Per germline, CDR1 SGHVS and CDR2 FNYEAQ. Trimming left V 5 bases short and J 2 bases short, with 12 bases between. CDR3 loop: CASSAVIYQETQYF. CDR3 coding DNA: TGTGCCAGCAGCGCAGTAATCTATCAAGAGACCCAGTACTTC.

This clonotype was found many times. The gene calls are TRBV5-1 and TRBJ2-7; D is possibly TRBD2 (5 bases). The germline CDR1 and CDR2 sequences are SGHRS and YFSETQ. V was shortened by 0 bases and J by 2 bases, with 18 bases between the two germline ends. This CDR3 region has 17 residues. CDR3 sequence: CASSLEDRLSEAYEQYF. The CDR3 region has the DNA TGCGCCAGCAGCTTGGAGGACCGACTCTCGGAGGCCTACGAGCAGTACTTC.

This sequence joins TRBV5-1 and TRBJ2-7, with TRBD2 matching 7 bases. This CDR3 region has 14 residues. J gave up 7 bases and V 5 bases, and 12 bases lay outside the gene matches. Germline values: CDR1 SGHRS, CDR2 YFSETQ. The CDR3 region has the DNA TGCGCCAGCAGACGGGGGGATGGTGCGGCAGAGCAGTACTTC. This encodes CASRRGDGAAEQYF.

This clonotype has just a few counts. The chain combines TRBV12-3 or TRBV12-4 with TRBJ2-7; TRBD1 matches 7 bases. Trimming took 6 bases from V and 12 from J; bases not matched to a gene: 11. CDR3 length: 12 residues. The CDR3 sequence is CASSRTGLLWYF. As DNA, the CDR3 is TGTGCCAGCAGCCGGACAGGCCTCTTATGGTACTTC.

In this sample, this clonotype turned up many times. V is TRBV3-1 and J is TRBJ2-2; no firm D call. In germline, CDR1 is LGHDT, CDR2 YNNKEL (reference sequence). Trimming left V 2 bases short and J 6 bases short, with 4 bases between. The CDR3 contains 12 residues. In nucleotides, the CDR3 is TGTGCCAGCAGCCAACTTTCCGGGGAGCTGTTTTTT. Encoded protein: CASSQLSGELFF. The variable domain in full, with the rest retrieved from reference TRBV3-1 and TRBJ2-2, is DTAVSQTPKYLVTQMGNDKSIKCEQNLGHDTMYWYKQDSKKFLKIMFSYNNKELIINETVPNRFSPKSPDKAHLNLHINSLELGDSAVYFCASSQLSGELFFGEGSRLTVL.

This clonotype occurred a few times. This chain links TRBV5-5 with TRBJ2-1; D gene unclear. Deletions cut 4 bases from V and 6 bases from J, with 11 bases between. Looked up from germline, CDR1 is SGHKS and CDR2 is YYEKEE (reference sequence). This CDR3 is 13 amino acids long. In nucleotides, the CDR3 is TGTGCCAGCAGCCCCGTGAGTAGCAATGAGCAGTTCTTC. It yields the protein CASSPVSSNEQFF.

This chain links TRBV5-1 with TRBJ2-5, with TRBD1 as a possible D gene (6 bases). CDR3 length: 15 amino acids. CDR1 and CDR2 (germline): SGHRS, YFSETQ. Trimming took 3 bases from V and 5 from J, leaving 17 bases between them. CDR3 in amino acids: CASSYEDRRWETQYF. The CDR3 DNA follows: TGCGCCAGCAGCTATGAGGACAGACGATGGGAGACCCAGTACTTC.

This chain uses TRBV12-3 or TRBV12-4 with TRBJ1-4, with D hard to call. This CDR3 contains 15 residues. V was pared by 6 bases and J by 0 bases, with 11 bases between. CDR3 DNA: TGTGCCAGCAGCCCCGGGGAAACAACTAATGAAAAACTGTTTTTT. This gives the protein CASSPGETTNEKLFF.

This chain connects TRBV12-3 or TRBV12-4 to TRBJ2-2; TRBD2 aligns across 11 bases. Trimming took 6 bases from V and 5 from J; bases not matched to a gene: 11. This CDR3 is 17 amino acids long. The CDR3 coding sequence is TGTGCCAGCAGCAACCTAGCGGGAGGTGGGGGAACCGGGGAGCTGTTTTTT. It encodes CASSNLAGGGGTGELFF.

This clonotype was counted at least ten times. This chain links TRBV27 with TRBJ1-3, with 8 bases that match TRBD1. Looked up from germline, CDR1 is MNHEY and CDR2 is SMNVEV (reference sequence). The CDR3 contains 15 residues. V was pared by 4 bases and J by 4 bases, with 6 bases of the junction left unmatched. The CDR3 sequence is CASSYNRDRGNTIYF. The DNA of the CDR3 is TGTGCCAGCAGTTATAACCGGGACAGGGGAAACACCATATATTTT.

This clonotype has only a few counts. V is TRBV20-1 and J is TRBJ1-2; a possible D gene is TRBD1 (5 bases). V lost 8 bases, J lost 6 bases, and 16 bases lay in between. Germline CDR1 and CDR2: DFQATT and SNEGSKA (reference sequence). The CDR3 runs to 12 residues. CDR3 nucleotides: TGCAGTCCCAAAGAAGGGGTGGATGGCTACACCTTC. Encoded protein: CSPKEGVDGYTF.

This clonotype was counted at least ten times. The rearrangement joins TRBV27 to TRBJ2-3; perhaps TRBD1 as D (5 bases). The CDR3 is made up of 17 amino acids. The V gene lost 7 bases and the J gene lost 4 bases, with 24 bases spanning the gap. Germline loops: CDR1 MNHEY, CDR2 SMNVEV (reference sequence). CDR3 bases: TGTGCCAGCACCAGAAGGGGTGGGCTCCTCAGTTCAGATACGCAGTATTTT. Amino acid sequence: CASTRRGGLLSSDTQYF.

There are a few counts of this clonotype. The chain carries TRBV28 and TRBJ2-1; TRBD1 is a possible D gene (5 bases). Trimming stripped 7 bases from V and 0 bases from J, with 16 bases between. This CDR3 is built from 16 residues. Germline assignment: CDR1 MDHEN and CDR2 SYDVKM. CDR3 bases: TGTGCCAGCATCAAATCAGGGTCAAGCTCCTACAATGAGCAGTTCTTC. The encoded protein is CASIKSGSSSYNEQFF.

The CDR3 sequence: CASSSRRLSTDTQYF. The CDR3 DNA sequence: TGTGCCAGCAGCTCAAGACGGCTAAGCACAGATACGCAGTATTTT. The genes are TRBV7-2 and TRBJ2-3; D gene uncertain. V lost 4 bases to trimming and J lost 0 bases, with 11 bases between them. Germline V gene lookup returns CDR1 SGHTA and CDR2 FQGNSA. CDR3 length: 15 residues.

The gene calls are TRBV7-9 and TRBJ2-3; D not resolved. Trimming cost V 0 bases and J 4 bases, with 8 bases left between them. From germline, CDR1 is SEHNR and CDR2 FQNEAQ (reference sequence). The CDR3 has 14 amino acids. CDR3 protein: CASSLASESDTQYF. DNA for the CDR3: TGTGCCAGCAGCTTAGCGTCGGAATCAGATACGCAGTATTTT.

Of note for this clonotype: A read error may be the cause here, since a much bigger clone is one base away. Given the absence of the conserved phenylalanine or tryptophan at the CDR3 end, a read error is likely. CDR3 sequence: CASSRQSSYNEQFS. In nucleotides, the CDR3 is TGTGCCAGCAGTCGACAGAGCTCCTACAATGAGCAGTTCTCC. The chain links TRBV12-3 or TRBV12-4 to TRBJ2-1, with a possible D match to TRBD1 (5 bases). The CDR3 is 14 amino acids. V lost 5 bases and J lost 0, with 8 bases in between.

This clonotype has more than one count but fewer than ten. This chain connects TRBV28 to TRBJ2-3; D possibly corresponds to TRBD2 (5 bases). CDR3 size: 16 residues. Germline lookup yields CDR1 MDHEN and CDR2 SYDVKM. The ends were cut back, 1 base at V and 0 bases at J, with 11 bases in the middle. The CDR3, as DNA: TGTGCCAGCAGTTTATTACTAGTAACTAGCACAGATACGCAGTATTTT. It specifies CASSLLLVTSTDTQYF.

This clonotype was seen repeatedly, ten times or more. The chain recombines TRBV20-1 with TRBJ2-2; 10 bases are a match to TRBD2. The CDR3 totals 16 residues. The trim removed 1 base at V and 5 bases at J, leaving 7 bases unmatched. Germline V gene lookup returns CDR1 DFQATT and CDR2 SNEGSKA (reference sequence). The DNA for the CDR3 is TGCAGTGCTAGAGCTAGCGGGAGAAGTTTGACCGGGGAGCTGTTTTTT. As protein: CSARASGRSLTGELFF.

Ten or more counts support this clonotype. The J gene is TRBJ2-5, the V gene TRBV10-2; no definite D call. V lost 6 bases and J 5 bases, leaving 7 bases between the germline ends. This CDR3 has 11 amino acids. The germline gives CDR1 WSHSY, CDR2 SAAADI. DNA of the CDR3: TGCGCCAGCAGGATGGGGGAGACCCAGTACTTC. Its translation: CASRMGETQYF.

The table lists this clonotype with many counts. The chain recombines TRBV20-1 with TRBJ2-1, with a weak D call TRBD1 (6 bases). V lost 5 bases, J lost 1 base, and 12 bases lay in between. The CDR3 runs to 14 residues. CDR1 is DFQATT, CDR2 SNEGSKA, per germline (reference sequence). For the CDR3, the DNA is TGCAGTGCTTTCCAGGGGAGTTCCTACAATGAGCAGTTCTTC. It yields the protein CSAFQGSSYNEQFF.

The rearrangement links TRBV5-1 to TRBJ2-2; 7 positions match TRBD1. Germline V gene data show CDR1 as SGHRS and CDR2 as YFSETQ. The CDR3 extends over 15 amino acids. The ends lost 0 bases at V and 6 bases at J; junction bases unmatched: 5. The CDR3 coding sequence is TGCGCCAGCAGCTTGGAGGGACAGAGCTCCGGGGAGCTGTTTTTT. This translates into CASSLEGQSSGELFF.